This TCR beta chain stems from a study of blood T cell repertoires in COVID-19. This CDR3 is built from 11 residues. CDR1 and CDR2 from the germline V gene are GTSNPN and SVGIG (reference sequence). V lost 7 bases, J lost 8 bases, and 12 bases lay in between. TCRdb's copy holds only in-frame clones and misses some; the assay was immunoSEQ multiplex PCR. This table holds about 50,000 clones, roughly 88% found once. The origin of this receptor is a woman aged 55-70 years with acute or convalescent COVID-19. The J gene is TRBJ2-1, the V gene TRBV30, with a tentative D call TRBD2 (6 bases). Sample: peripheral blood. CDR3 loop: CASGGYYEQFF. In nucleotides, the CDR3 is TGTGCCTCCGGAGGGTATTATGAGCAGTTCTTC.